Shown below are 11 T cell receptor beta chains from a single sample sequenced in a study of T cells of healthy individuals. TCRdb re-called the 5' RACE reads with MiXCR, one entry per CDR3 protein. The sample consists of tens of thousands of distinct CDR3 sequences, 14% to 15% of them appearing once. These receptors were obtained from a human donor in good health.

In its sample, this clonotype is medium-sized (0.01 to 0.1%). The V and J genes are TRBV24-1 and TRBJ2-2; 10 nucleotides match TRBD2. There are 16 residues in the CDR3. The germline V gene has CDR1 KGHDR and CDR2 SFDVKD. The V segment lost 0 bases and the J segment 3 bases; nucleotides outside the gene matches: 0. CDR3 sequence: CATSDLLAGDTGELFF. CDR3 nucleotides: TGTGCCACCAGTGATTTGCTAGCGGGAGACACCGGGGAGCTGTTTTTT.

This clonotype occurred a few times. The CDR3 loop is CASSVEDEQFF. The CDR3 DNA sequence: TGTGCCAGCAGCGTAGAGGATGAGCAGTTCTTC. This rearrangement joins TRBV9 to TRBJ2-1, with D unresolved. The germline V and J ends were trimmed by 0 bases and 8 bases, with 3 bases remaining between them. The germline V gene has CDR1 SGDLS and CDR2 YYNGEE. CDR3 length: 11 amino acids.

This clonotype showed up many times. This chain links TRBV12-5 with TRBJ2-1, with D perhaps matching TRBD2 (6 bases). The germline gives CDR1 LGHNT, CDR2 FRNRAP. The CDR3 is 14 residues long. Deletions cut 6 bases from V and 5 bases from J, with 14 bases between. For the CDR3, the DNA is TGTGCTAGTGGCCCCCGGGAGTTGCACAATGAGCAGTTCTTC. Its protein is CASGPRELHNEQFF.

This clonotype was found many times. In nucleotides, the CDR3 is TGCAGTGCTAGGTTCCACCAGGGGGCGCGTGGCTCCTACAATGAGCAGTTCTTC. Encoded protein: CSARFHQGARGSYNEQFF. V is TRBV20-1 and J is TRBJ2-1; 8 bases are a match to TRBD1. This CDR3 contains 18 residues. Germline lookup yields CDR1 DFQATT and CDR2 SNEGSKA (reference sequence). With 3 bases clipped from V and 0 bases from J, the junction kept 13 bases outside the gene matches.

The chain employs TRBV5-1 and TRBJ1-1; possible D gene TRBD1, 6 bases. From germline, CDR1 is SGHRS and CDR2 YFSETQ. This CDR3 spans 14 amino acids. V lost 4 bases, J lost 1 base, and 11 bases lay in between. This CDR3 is CASSPQGSNTEAFF. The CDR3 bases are TGCGCCAGCAGCCCACAGGGCTCGAACACTGAAGCTTTCTTT.

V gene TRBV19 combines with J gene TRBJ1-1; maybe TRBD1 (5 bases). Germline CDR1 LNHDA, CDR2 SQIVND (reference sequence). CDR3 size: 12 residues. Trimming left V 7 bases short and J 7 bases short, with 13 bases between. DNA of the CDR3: TGTGCCAGTATGAAGGGGTACTATGAAGCTTTCTTT. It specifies CASMKGYYEAFF.

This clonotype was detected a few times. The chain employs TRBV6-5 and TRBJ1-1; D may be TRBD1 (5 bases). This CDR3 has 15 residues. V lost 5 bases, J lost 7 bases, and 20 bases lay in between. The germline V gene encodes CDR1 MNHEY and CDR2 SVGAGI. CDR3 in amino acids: CASSGGPTRVNEAFF. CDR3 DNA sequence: TGTGCCAGCAGTGGCGGGCCGACCAGGGTTAATGAAGCTTTCTTT.

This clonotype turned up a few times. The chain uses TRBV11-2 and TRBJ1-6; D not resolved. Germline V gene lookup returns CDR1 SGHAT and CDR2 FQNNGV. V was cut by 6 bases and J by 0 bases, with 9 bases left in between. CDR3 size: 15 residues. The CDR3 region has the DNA TGTGCCAGCAGACCCAGGAGCTCCTATAATTCACCCCTCCACTTT. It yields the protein CASRPRSSYNSPLHF. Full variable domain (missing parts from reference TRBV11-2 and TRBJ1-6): EAGVAQSPRYKIIEKRQSVAFWCNPISGHATLYWYQQILGQGPKLLIQFQNNGVVDDSQLPKDRFSAERLKGVDSTLKIQPAKLEDSAVYLCASRPRSSYNSPLHFGNGTRLTVT.

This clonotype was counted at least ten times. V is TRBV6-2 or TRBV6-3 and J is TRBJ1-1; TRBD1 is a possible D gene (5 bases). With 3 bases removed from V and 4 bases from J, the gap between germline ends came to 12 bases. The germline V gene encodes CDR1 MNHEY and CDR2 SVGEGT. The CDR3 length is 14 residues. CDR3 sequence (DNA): TGTGCCAGCAGTTATCAGGGCAGCCCCACTGAAGCTTTCTTT. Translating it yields CASSYQGSPTEAFF.

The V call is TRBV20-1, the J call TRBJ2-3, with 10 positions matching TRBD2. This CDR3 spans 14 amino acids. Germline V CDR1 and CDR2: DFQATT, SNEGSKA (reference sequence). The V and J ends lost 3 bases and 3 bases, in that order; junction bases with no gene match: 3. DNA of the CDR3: TGCAGTGCTAGCGCTAGCGGGAGAACAGATACGCAGTATTTT. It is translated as CSASASGRTDTQYF.

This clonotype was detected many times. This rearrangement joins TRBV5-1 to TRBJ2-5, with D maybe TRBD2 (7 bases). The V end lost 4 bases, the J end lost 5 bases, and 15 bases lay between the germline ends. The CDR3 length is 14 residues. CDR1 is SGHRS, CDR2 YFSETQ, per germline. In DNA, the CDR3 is TGCGCCAGCAGCCCGACCCCGGGGGGCGAGACCCAGTACTTC. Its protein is CASSPTPGGETQYF.